The 13 T cell receptor beta chains presented below share a single source sample, sequenced in a study of graft-versus-host responses after intestinal transplantation. Processing released intraepithelial and lamina propria lymphocytes from the graft tissue. This table comes from immunoSEQ multiplex PCR, and its TCRdb copy is limited to in-frame clones, with some not included. The sample includes 15,000 to 20,000 clones, 65% to 90% of them seen just once. The sequencing used ileum tissue, collected around 600 days after intestinal transplantation. These receptors all stem from a human patient who received an intestinal transplant, so some T cells may come from the graft donor.

The CDR3 reads CASSLEGGRSVRYTF. The CDR3 DNA reads TGTGCCAGCAGTTTGGAGGGGGGACGGAGTGTACGCTACACCTTC. V is TRBV28 and J is TRBJ1-2; tentative D call: TRBD1 (6 bases). The CDR3 runs to 15 residues. The ends were cut back, 3 bases at V and 9 bases at J, with 20 bases in the middle. CDR1 and CDR2 (germline): MDHEN, SYDVKM.

This chain uses TRBV27 with TRBJ2-1; 7 positions agree with TRBD2. The CDR3 consists of 15 residues. The V and J ends lost 6 bases and 3 bases, in that order; junction bases with no gene match: 8. The germline gives CDR1 MNHEY, CDR2 SMNVEV (reference sequence). CDR3 DNA sequence: TGTGCCAGCAGATACCTCGGGGGGTACTACAATGAGCAGTTCTTC. Amino acid sequence: CASRYLGGYYNEQFF.

This sequence joins TRBV19 and TRBJ1-2; TRBD1 is a possible D gene (6 bases). CDR1 and CDR2 from the germline V gene are LNHDA and SQIVND (reference sequence). V lost 9 bases and J lost 4, with 12 bases in between. The CDR3 consists of 12 residues. CDR3 sequence reads: CASTGQTYGYTF. The CDR3, as DNA: TGTGCCAGCACAGGACAGACCTATGGCTACACCTTC.

This chain joins TRBV6-5 and TRBJ1-2; 7 nucleotides match TRBD1. The V gene's germline CDR1 is MNHEY and CDR2 SVGAGI. The CDR3 runs 13 residues. Trimming took 7 bases from V and 3 from J; bases not matched to a gene: 5. Here the CDR3 DNA reads TGTGCCAGCACCAAACAGGGGTACTATGGCTACACCTTC. Translated, it gives CASTKQGYYGYTF.

This clone was found a few times. The V and J genes are TRBV16 and TRBJ1-2; D not resolved. This CDR3 region has 13 residues. Trimming removed 3 bases from V and 1 base from J, with 6 bases in between. Germline CDR1 is KGHSY and CDR2 is FQNENV. The CDR3 nucleotides are TGTGCCAGCAGCCAGGGGATTAACTATGGCTACACCTTC. Its translation is CASSQGINYGYTF.

V usage is TRBV10-3 and J usage is TRBJ1-6; the D gene is possibly TRBD1 (6 bases). This CDR3 is built from 17 residues. Trimming removed 3 bases at V and 7 bases at J, with 19 bases between. Germline CDR1 is ENHRY and CDR2 is SYGVKD. CDR3 DNA: TGTGCCATCAGTGAATTCAGGGGATGGGGAAAAAATTCACCCCTCCACTTT. Translated: CAISEFRGWGKNSPLHF.

Notes on this clone: One end of the junction does not line up with germline, which may come from a read error. The chain has TRBV9 and TRBJ1-3; D uncertain. This CDR3 is built from 15 residues. Germline CDR1 reads SGDLS; CDR2 reads YYNGEE. The CDR3: CAGSETLNSGNTIYF. The CDR3 bases are TGTGCCGGCAGCGAGACCCTGAACTCTGGAAACACCATATATTTT.

This clone is large (0.1 to 1%) by share. This sequence joins TRBV5-4 and TRBJ1-1, with D maybe TRBD1 (5 bases). The CDR3 runs to 16 residues. Germline CDR1 SGHNT, CDR2 YYREEE (reference sequence). V shed 0 bases and J shed 6 bases, with 18 bases lying between them. As DNA, the CDR3 is TGTGCCAGCAGCTTGGTCCGGGGCGACAAGAGGCCTGAAGCTTTCTTT. It is translated as CASSLVRGDKRPEAFF.

The J gene is TRBJ1-5, the V gene TRBV7-8; D gene unclear. CDR1 and CDR2 (germline): SGHVS, FQNEAQ. V gave up 3 bases and J gave up 0 bases, with 9 bases separating them. The CDR3 is 15 amino acids. Here the CDR3 DNA reads TGTGCCAGCAGCTTCGACCGGGCTAGCAATCAGCCCCAGCATTTT. This encodes CASSFDRASNQPQHF.

The gene calls are TRBV18 and TRBJ2-1; unclear D gene. The V end was cut by 3 bases, the J end by 4 bases, with 10 bases between. Germline CDR1 KGHSH, CDR2 LQKENI. This CDR3 is built from 14 residues. The CDR3 coding sequence is TGTGCCAGCTCACCTTGGACGTCGTACAATGAGCAGTTCTTC. This sequence encodes CASSPWTSYNEQFF.

Only a few counts were recorded for this clone. The genes are TRBV7-9 and TRBJ1-6, with D hard to call. The length of the CDR3 is 13 residues. Between the trimmed V and J ends, which lost 8 bases and 6 bases, there was a span of 11 bases. Per germline, CDR1 SEHNR and CDR2 FQNEAQ (reference sequence). CDR3 protein: CASWMGSNSPLHF. In DNA, the CDR3 is TGTGCCAGCTGGATGGGTAGTAATTCACCCCTCCACTTT.

The sample holds a few counts of this clone. The V and J genes are TRBV21-1 and TRBJ2-5; no DNA check was done on the table's D call, TRBD1. The closer fit of TRBJ2-7 to the DNA end suggests the J call may be wrong. TRBV21-1 is designated a pseudogene. The CDR3 runs 17 residues. The CDR3 bases are TGTGCCAGCAGCAAAGTTAATAGCGGACAGGAGACCTACGAGCAGTACTTC. Translation: CASSKVNSGQETYEQYF.

V usage is TRBV15 and J usage is TRBJ1-4, with D perhaps TRBD1 (6 bases). The CDR3 spans 15 residues. V shed 0 bases and J shed 7 bases, with 12 bases lying between them. CDR1 and CDR2 from the germline V gene are LNHNV and YYDKDF (reference sequence). In nucleotides, the CDR3 is TGTGCCACCAGCAGAGATGGGGGGCACGGTGAAAAACTGTTTTTT. Its protein product is CATSRDGGHGEKLFF.